This T cell receptor (beta chain) emerged from a study of yellow fever vaccine responses in identical twins. Findings and limits, study-wide: On the reported evidence, twins' vaccine T cell responses seemed partly convergent and partly personalized.

TCRdb ran MiXCR on the RT-PCR reads and lists one entry per CDR3 protein. The table records approximately 20,000 distinct CDR3 sequences, under 70% of them present only once. The length of the CDR3 is 15 residues. Germline CDR1 is SNHLY and CDR2 is FYNNEI. Unmatched junction bases numbered 5, after V lost 4 bases and J lost 1 base. Comments on this clonotype: The antigen is undetermined.

The TCR originated in a young woman who received the yellow fever vaccine. This chain uses TRBV2 with TRBJ2-3; 7 nucleotides align to TRBD2. The input for sequencing was T cells from blood (PBMCs), unsorted or a sorted subset (not recorded which), taken before or after yellow fever vaccination (not recorded which). CDR3 loop: CASSGGGGRTDTQYF. In DNA form, the CDR3 reads TGTGCCAGCAGTGGTGGGGGGGGTCGCACAGATACGCAGTATTTT.